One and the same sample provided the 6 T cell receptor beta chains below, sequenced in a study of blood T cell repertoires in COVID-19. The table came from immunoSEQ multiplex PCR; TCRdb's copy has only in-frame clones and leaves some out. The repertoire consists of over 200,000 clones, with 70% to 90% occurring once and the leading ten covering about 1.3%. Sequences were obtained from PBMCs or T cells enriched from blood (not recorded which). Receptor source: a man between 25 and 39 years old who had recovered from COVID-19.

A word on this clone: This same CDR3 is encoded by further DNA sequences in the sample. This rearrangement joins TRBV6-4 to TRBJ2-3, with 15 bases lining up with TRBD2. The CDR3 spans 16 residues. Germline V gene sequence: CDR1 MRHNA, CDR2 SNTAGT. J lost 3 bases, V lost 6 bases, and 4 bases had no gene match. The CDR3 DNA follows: TGTGCCAGCAGCGATGGGACTAGCGGGGGGACAGATACGCAGTATTTT. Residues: CASSDGTSGGTDTQYF.

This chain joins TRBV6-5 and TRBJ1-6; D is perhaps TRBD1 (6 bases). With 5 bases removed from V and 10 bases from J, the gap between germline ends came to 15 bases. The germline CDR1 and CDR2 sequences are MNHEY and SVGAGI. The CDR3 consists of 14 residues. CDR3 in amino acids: CASSSRDKKSPLHF. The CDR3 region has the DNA TGTGCCAGCAGTAGCCGGGACAAAAAGTCACCCCTCCACTTT.

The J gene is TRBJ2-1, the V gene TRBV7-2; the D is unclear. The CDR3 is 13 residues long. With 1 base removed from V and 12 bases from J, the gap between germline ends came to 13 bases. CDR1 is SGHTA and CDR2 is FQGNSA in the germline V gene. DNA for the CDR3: TGTGCCAGCAGCTTAGAACCCAAACCGGGGCAGTTCTTC. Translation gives CASSLEPKPGQFF.

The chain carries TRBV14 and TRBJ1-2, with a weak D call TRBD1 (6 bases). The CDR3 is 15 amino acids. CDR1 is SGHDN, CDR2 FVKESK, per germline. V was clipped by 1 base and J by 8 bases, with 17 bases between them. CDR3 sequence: CASSQVTGQLGGYTF. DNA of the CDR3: TGTGCCAGCAGCCAAGTGACAGGACAGCTGGGCGGCTACACCTTC.

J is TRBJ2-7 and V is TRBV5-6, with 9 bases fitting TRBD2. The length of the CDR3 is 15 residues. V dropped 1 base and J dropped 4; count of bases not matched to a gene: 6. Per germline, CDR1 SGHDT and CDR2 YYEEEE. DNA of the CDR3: TGTGCCAGCAGCTTGCGAGCGGGGGGTGTGTACGAGCAGTACTTC. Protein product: CASSLRAGGVYEQYF.

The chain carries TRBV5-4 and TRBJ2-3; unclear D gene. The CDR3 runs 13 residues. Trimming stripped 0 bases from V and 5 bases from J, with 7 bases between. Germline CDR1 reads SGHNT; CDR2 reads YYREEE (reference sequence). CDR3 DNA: TGTGCCAGCAGCTTGGAATATTTAGATACGCAGTATTTT. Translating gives CASSLEYLDTQYF.